This T cell receptor beta chain was captured in a study of PD-1 blockade in classical Hodgkin lymphoma (TCRdb year 2020). Regarding the research as a whole: Nivolumab dosing was 3 mg/kg intravenously every 2 weeks, continuing until either disease progression or unacceptable toxicity. To define a peripheral blood immune signature of response to PD-1 blockade in classical Hodgkin lymphoma, the study combined TCR beta sequencing with CyTOF.

The Qiagen DNeasy kit was used to extract genomic DNA both from unsorted PBMCs and from the negatively selected CD4+ and CD8+ fractions. TCR beta CDR3 regions were amplified by immunoSEQ multiplex PCR using primers annealing to V and J segments. A synthetic immune receptor repertoire was used to minimize amplification bias, and remaining bias was computationally removed after sequencing. The source study handled its data this way. Repertoire diversity was quantified as the Shannon entropy index using custom Python scripts. Unsorted, CD4+ and CD8+ repertoires were analyzed separately, except in combined analyses where CD4+ and CD8+ sequences were merged in silico. Clonal expansion was defined as a frequency increase of at least 2-fold after treatment compared with C1D1, and clones undetected at baseline were assigned a pseudocount of 0.5. Singleton clones were defined as clones with 0 or 1 copy at C1D1, and non-singleton clones were defined as clones with 2 or more copies. Clones expanded in unsorted samples were labelled as CD4+, CD8+ or unknown by matching protein sequences in sorted samples from the same patient. Wilcoxon tests were applied to paired samples to test diversity changes from C1D1 to C4D1. This is the immuneACCESS table as TCRdb keeps it, with only in-frame sequences that have V and J called. A part of the clones is gone; compared with another copy, unresolved V genes explain less than half, and the rest is unexplained. D and trimming were read from the DNA, whereas the V and J calls and clone size are those reported in that table. This sample is represented by 80,000 to 95,000 clones; nearly 85% of them were singletons. The biggest ten clones account for 15% to 20% of the sample.

A note on this clone: The target of this receptor is not known. Base qualities are not at hand, and no much larger clone is one base apart.

The germline V gene (reference sequence) yields SGHNT for CDR1 and YYREEE for CDR2. From cysteine to phenylalanine, the CDR3 is 17 amino acids long. Here the CDR3 DNA is all that survives: 51 bases in frame from base 1. For this chain, trimming is 0 bases at the V end and 5 bases at the J end, and the number of junction bases without a gene match is 12. The sample's time point label, decoded: cycle 4 day 1 (C4D1), after 6 weeks of nivolumab. Relapse after autologous stem cell transplantation had occurred in all trial patients, and cohorts A, B and C were distinguished by prior brentuximab vedotin exposure. The trial cohort comprised about 60 patients with relapsed/refractory classical Hodgkin lymphoma whose best overall responses were complete response, partial response or progressive disease. Trial patients were treated with single-agent nivolumab in the multi-cohort phase II CheckMate 205 trial. An independent review committee assessed best overall response using the 2007 International Working Group response criteria. PBMCs from the trial were collected at three points: immediately before nivolumab initiation (C1D1), and during therapy at cycle 2 day 1 and cycle 4 day 1. After peripheral blood was drawn into 8 mL Vacutainer Cell Preparation Tubes, PBMCs were isolated by centrifugation and then cryopreserved.

Findings and caveats that apply to the study as a whole: Baseline TCR diversity was reported as lower in newly diagnosed patients than in healthy donors, and lower still in relapsed/refractory patients. The study covered only a single clinical trial cohort, and the causes of the repertoire differences, possibly disease activity or prior therapy, were still not defined. CD4+ but not CD8+ TCR diversity rose significantly by C4D1 (p=0.0027 vs p=0.16), most apparent in complete responders (p=0.02). Trial patients with a complete response had baseline diversity similar to that of newly diagnosed patients, while partial responders and progressors had significantly lower diversity. Lower diversity was observed in patients in whom nivolumab was started less than 1 year after ASCT, and these patients were excluded from later analyses so that confounding by immune reconstitution would be avoided.

The chain employs TRBV5-4 and TRBJ2-7, and 9 junction bases match TRBD2. This receptor was identified in a human donor with classical Hodgkin lymphoma. Sequences were derived from peripheral blood mononuclear cells (PBMCs), sampled before the fourth cycle of nivolumab. CDR3 loop: CASSLGPQGLASNEQYF. The sequence in DNA is TGTGCCAGCAGCTTGGGCCCCCAGGGACTAGCTTCGAACGAGCAGTACTTC.